The rows below give T cell receptor beta chains drawn from one sample of a study of control samples from healthy donors and cancer patients. Assay used: immunoSEQ multiplex PCR; TCRdb lists only in-frame clones, some missing. The data show around 84,000 clones, 84% seen once. Material: PBMCs. The receptors were gathered from a man aged 60-69 years with head and neck cancer. The CDR3 runs from the conserved cysteine through the conserved F or W. A D gene is named only where the DNA matches it firmly. Size is stated for part of the rows, as once, few or many counts, or as a class when the clone is expanded.

TRBV9,-,once,TRBJ1-5,CASSPSGANNQPQHF,TGTGCCAGCAGCCCGTCGGGGGCTAACAATCAGCCCCAGCATTTT
TRBV2,-,-,TRBJ2-5,CASGKETQYF,TGTGCCAGCGGGAAAGAGACCCAGTACTTC
TRBV7-2,TRBD2,-,TRBJ2-1,CASSNGLAGGEQFF,TGTGCCAGCAGCAACGGACTAGCGGGAGGTGAGCAGTTCTTC
TRBV5-5,-,-,TRBJ1-2,CASSFNNYGYTF,TGTGCCAGCAGCTTCAATAACTATGGCTACACCTTC
TRBV6-1,-,few,TRBJ1-5,CASSDRRGRYDSNQPQHF,TGTGCCAGCAGTGACAGGAGGGGCCGCTACGATAGCAATCAGCCCCAGCATTTT
TRBV2,-,-,TRBJ2-3,CAIYPRGGYTDTQYF,TGTGCCATTTACCCAAGGGGGGGTTACACAGATACGCAGTATTTT
TRBV7-9,-,few,TRBJ1-1,CASSPTGNTEAFF,TGTGCCAGCAGCCCGACCGGGAACACTGAAGCTTTCTTT
TRBV6-5,TRBD2,once,TRBJ2-7,CASSEGTSDYYEQYF,TGTGCCAGCAGCGAGGGGACTAGTGACTACTACGAGCAGTACTTC
TRBV28,-,few,TRBJ1-1,CASSFGGRNTEAFF,TGTGCCAGCAGTTTTGGGGGGCGGAACACTGAAGCTTTCTTT
TRBV3-1/TRBV3-2,TRBD1,-,TRBJ1-2,CASSQIGQGNYGYTF,TGTGCCAGCAGCCAAATTGGACAGGGGAACTATGGCTACACCTTC
TRBV4-1,-,-,TRBJ1-4,CASSQVRIRTAENEKLFF,TGCGCCAGCAGCCAAGTGAGGATTAGGACAGCCGAAAATGAAAAACTGTTTTTT
TRBV12-3/TRBV12-4,-,-,TRBJ2-1,CASSTAGPGEQFF,TGTGCCAGCAGTACCGCAGGGCCAGGTGAGCAGTTCTTC
TRBV10-3,-,-,TRBJ1-5,CAIGADGGNQPQHF,TGTGCCATCGGAGCCGACGGGGGCAATCAGCCCCAGCATTTT
TRBV30,-,-,TRBJ2-7,CAWSWGGGGAYEQYF,TGTGCCTGGAGTTGGGGTGGTGGCGGTGCCTACGAGCAGTACTTC
TRBV5-1,TRBD1,-,TRBJ2-2,CASSPQGQTGELFF,TGCGCCAGCAGCCCACAGGGGCAGACCGGGGAGCTGTTTTTT
TRBV27,-,-,TRBJ1-3,CASSSHRGNTIYF,TGTGCCAGCAGTTCCCACAGGGGAAACACCATATATTTT
TRBV5-5,-,once,TRBJ1-1,CASSPQTTPTTEAFF,TGTGCCAGCAGCCCACAGACGACGCCTACCACTGAAGCTTTCTTT
TRBV2,-,-,TRBJ2-7,CASSVIPGLTAYEQYF,TGTGCCAGCAGTGTAATTCCGGGACTGACCGCCTACGAGCAGTACTTC
TRBV6-5,TRBD2,-,TRBJ2-7,CASRSTSGIYEQYF,TGTGCCAGCCGGTCGACTAGCGGAATATACGAGCAGTACTTC
TRBV29-1,-,-,TRBJ1-1,CSVAGTGTEAFF,TGCAGCGTTGCCGGGACGGGCACTGAAGCTTTCTTT
TRBV20-1,-,-,TRBJ2-1,CSARDGREQFF,TGCAGTGCTAGAGATGGACGTGAGCAGTTCTTC
TRBV28,-,-,TRBJ1-1,CASSLWEGAGTEAFF,TGTGCCAGCAGTTTATGGGAAGGGGCAGGCACTGAAGCTTTCTTT
TRBV5-1,TRBD2,-,TRBJ2-1,CASSFSGASSYNEQFF,TGCGCCAGCAGCTTTAGCGGGGCGAGCTCCTACAATGAGCAGTTCTTC
TRBV15,-,-,TRBJ2-2,CATSRDRVLTGELFF,TGTGCCACCAGCAGAGATCGGGTACTCACCGGGGAGCTGTTTTTT
TRBV10-3,-,-,TRBJ2-5,CAISEFWVAKSAQETQYF,TGTGCCATCAGTGAGTTTTGGGTAGCGAAATCAGCCCAAGAGACCCAGTACTTC
TRBV6-2/TRBV6-3,-,-,TRBJ2-3,CASSYLGRHTDTQYF,TGTGCCAGCAGTTACCTGGGTAGGCACACAGATACGCAGTATTTT
TRBV3-1/TRBV3-2,-,-,TRBJ1-5,CASSQDGAAAGQPQHF,TGTGCCAGCAGCCAAGATGGGGCAGCCGCCGGGCAGCCCCAGCATTTT
TRBV20-1,TRBD1,-,TRBJ2-4,CSASPGGEGLVKNIQYF,TGCAGTGCTAGTCCAGGGGGCGAAGGGTTAGTCAAAAACATTCAGTACTTC
TRBV7-9,-,-,TRBJ2-7,CASSIGSYPPYEQYF,TGTGCCAGCAGCATCGGGTCTTACCCCCCCTACGAGCAGTACTTC
TRBV3-1/TRBV3-2,-,-,TRBJ2-1,CASSQSREQFF,TGTGCCAGCAGCCAAAGTCGTGAGCAGTTCTTC
TRBV4-2,TRBD2,once,TRBJ2-2,CASSPQRETSGELFF,TGTGCCAGCAGCCCTCAGCGGGAGACTAGCGGGGAGCTGTTTTTT
TRBV10-3,TRBD2,-,TRBJ2-3,CAIRTLAGGSTDTQYF,TGTGCCATCAGGACTCTGGCGGGAGGCAGCACAGATACGCAGTATTTT
TRBV5-4,-,-,TRBJ2-6,CASSFARGNSGANVLTF,TGTGCCAGCAGCTTCGCTCGCGGGAACTCTGGGGCCAACGTCCTGACTTTC
TRBV28,TRBD2,-,TRBJ2-5,CASSPIAGEETQYF,TGTGCCAGCAGTCCGATAGCGGGAGAAGAGACCCAGTACTTC
TRBV5-6,TRBD1,-,TRBJ1-2,CASSPRGYGYTF,TGTGCCAGCAGCCCCAGGGGGTATGGCTACACCTTC
TRBV7-9,-,-,TRBJ1-5,CASSRPNEIGNQPQHF,TGTGCCAGCAGTCGACCCAACGAAATCGGCAATCAGCCCCAGCATTTT
TRBV14,TRBD1,-,TRBJ2-5,CASSQVGGPETQYF,TGTGCCAGCAGCCAAGTAGGGGGCCCCGAGACCCAGTACTTC
TRBV11-2,TRBD2,-,TRBJ2-7,CASSSRTSGRGYEQYF,TGTGCCAGCAGCTCACGGACTAGCGGGAGGGGCTACGAGCAGTACTTC
TRBV3-1/TRBV3-2,TRBD2,once,TRBJ2-2,CASSQDGIASGNTGELFF,TGTGCCAGCAGCCAAGATGGAATTGCTAGCGGTAACACCGGGGAGCTGTTTTTT
TRBV21-1,-,once,TRBJ2-7,CASSNYSPRYEQYF,TGTGCCAGCAGCAATTACTCCCCTAGGTACGAGCAGTACTTC
TRBV5-1,TRBD1,once,TRBJ1-2,CASSFPQGQGANYGYTF,TGCGCCAGCAGCTTTCCCCAGGGGCAGGGGGCTAACTATGGCTACACCTTC
TRBV30,TRBD1,-,TRBJ1-4,CAWGGGGEKLFF,TGTGCCTGGGGGGGAGGGGGCGAAAAACTGTTTTTT
TRBV25-1,-,-,TRBJ2-7,CASMDTLAYEQYF,TGTGCCAGCATGGATACACTTGCCTACGAGCAGTACTTC
TRBV6-5,TRBD1,-,TRBJ2-7,CASSHRGSSYEQYF,TGTGCCAGCAGCCACAGGGGAAGCTCCTACGAGCAGTACTTC
TRBV7-9,-,-,TRBJ1-1,CASSLRQWTEAFF,TGTGCCAGCAGCCTAAGACAGTGGACTGAAGCTTTCTTT
TRBV6-4,-,-,TRBJ2-1,CASSIQGGEQFF,TGTGCCAGCAGCATCCAGGGGGGTGAGCAGTTCTTC
TRBV3-1/TRBV3-2,-,-,TRBJ2-7,CASSPRPSAEQYF,TGTGCCAGCAGCCCCAGGCCCAGCGCAGAGCAGTACTTC
TRBV7-9,-,-,TRBJ2-3,CASSLLLANTDTQYF,TGTGCCAGCAGCTTGCTGCTTGCTAACACAGATACGCAGTATTTT
TRBV6-1,-,-,TRBJ2-7,CASSEDQRVSGSYEQYF,TGTGCCAGCAGTGAAGATCAGAGGGTTAGCGGCTCCTACGAGCAGTACTTC
TRBV1,-,once,TRBJ2-1,CTSSQDPLGTPPEQFF,TGCACCAGCAGCCAAGACCCCCTCGGGACCCCCCCGGAGCAGTTCTTC
TRBV6-2/TRBV6-3,TRBD1,-,TRBJ2-7,CASSSQGADNEQYF,TGTGCCAGCAGTTCACAGGGGGCAGATAACGAGCAGTACTTC
TRBV6-2/TRBV6-3,-,few,TRBJ1-1,CASSDRTGNTEAFF,TGTGCCAGCAGTGACCGGACGGGGAACACTGAAGCTTTCTTT
TRBV6-5,-,-,TRBJ1-1,CASSIRDGVTEAFF,TGTGCCAGCAGCATCCGGGACGGGGTTACTGAAGCTTTCTTT
TRBV3-1/TRBV3-2,-,-,TRBJ2-7,CASSQDRGAGLGEQYF,TGTGCCAGCAGCCAAGATCGGGGGGCAGGGCTGGGCGAGCAGTACTTC
TRBV9,TRBD2,-,TRBJ2-2,CASSVRLADTGELFF,TGTGCCAGCAGCGTAAGGCTAGCGGACACCGGGGAGCTGTTTTTT
TRBV11-2,-,-,TRBJ2-2,CASRTGGGNTGAGELFF,TGTGCCAGCAGAACAGGAGGAGGGAACACCGGGGCCGGGGAGCTGTTTTTT
TRBV7-8,-,-,TRBJ1-4,CASSQGSGKLFF,TGTGCCAGCAGCCAAGGGAGCGGAAAACTGTTTTTT
TRBV12-3/TRBV12-4,-,-,TRBJ1-1,CASSFDQGTEAFF,TGTGCCAGCAGTTTTGACCAAGGCACTGAAGCTTTCTTT